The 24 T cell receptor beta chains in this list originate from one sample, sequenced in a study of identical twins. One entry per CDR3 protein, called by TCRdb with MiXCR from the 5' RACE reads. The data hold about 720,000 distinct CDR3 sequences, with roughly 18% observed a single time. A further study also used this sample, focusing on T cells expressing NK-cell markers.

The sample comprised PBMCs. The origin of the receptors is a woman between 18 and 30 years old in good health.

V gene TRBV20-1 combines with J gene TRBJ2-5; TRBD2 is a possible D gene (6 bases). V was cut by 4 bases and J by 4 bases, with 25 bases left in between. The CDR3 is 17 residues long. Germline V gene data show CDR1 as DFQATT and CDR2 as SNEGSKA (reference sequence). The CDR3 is CSATFMYARGKAETQYF. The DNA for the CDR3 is TGCAGTGCTACTTTTATGTATGCGCGGGGTAAAGCAGAGACCCAGTACTTC.

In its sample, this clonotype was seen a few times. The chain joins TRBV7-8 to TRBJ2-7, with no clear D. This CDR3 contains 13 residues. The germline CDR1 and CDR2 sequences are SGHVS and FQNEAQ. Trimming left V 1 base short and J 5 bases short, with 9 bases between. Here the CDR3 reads CASSLESGHEQYF. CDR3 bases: TGTGCCAGCAGCTTAGAGTCGGGCCACGAGCAGTACTTC.

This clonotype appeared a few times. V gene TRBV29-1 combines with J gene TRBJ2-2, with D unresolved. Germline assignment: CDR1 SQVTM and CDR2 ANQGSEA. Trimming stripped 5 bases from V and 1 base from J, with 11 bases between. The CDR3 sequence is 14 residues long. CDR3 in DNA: TGCAGCGTTCGGACCACACGGAACACCGGGGAGCTGTTTTTT. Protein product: CSVRTTRNTGELFF.

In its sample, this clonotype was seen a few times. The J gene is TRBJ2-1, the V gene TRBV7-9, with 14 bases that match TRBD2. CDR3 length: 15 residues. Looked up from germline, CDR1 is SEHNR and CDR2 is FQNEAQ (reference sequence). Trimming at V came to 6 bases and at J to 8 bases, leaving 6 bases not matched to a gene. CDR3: CASRPGLAGGDEQFF. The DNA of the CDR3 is TGTGCCAGCAGACCAGGACTAGCGGGAGGCGATGAGCAGTTCTTC. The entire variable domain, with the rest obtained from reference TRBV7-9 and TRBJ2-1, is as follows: DTGVSQNPRHKITKRGQNVTFRCDPISEHNRLYWYRQTLGQGPEFLTYFQNEAQLEKSRLLSDRFSAERPKGSFSTLEIQRTEQGDSAMYLCASRPGLAGGDEQFFGPGTRLTVL.

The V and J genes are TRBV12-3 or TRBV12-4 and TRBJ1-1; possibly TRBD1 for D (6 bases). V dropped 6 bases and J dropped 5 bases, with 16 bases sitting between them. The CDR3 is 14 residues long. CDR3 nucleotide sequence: TGTGCCAGCAGCCTCTCTACAGGGTGGACTGAAGCTTTCTTT. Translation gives CASSLSTGWTEAFF.

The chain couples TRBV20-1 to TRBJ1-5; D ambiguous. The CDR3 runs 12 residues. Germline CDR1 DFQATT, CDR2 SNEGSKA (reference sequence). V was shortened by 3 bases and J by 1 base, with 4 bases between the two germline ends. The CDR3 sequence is CSARQSNQPQHF. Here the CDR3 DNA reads TGCAGTGCTAGGCAAAGCAATCAGCCCCAGCATTTT.

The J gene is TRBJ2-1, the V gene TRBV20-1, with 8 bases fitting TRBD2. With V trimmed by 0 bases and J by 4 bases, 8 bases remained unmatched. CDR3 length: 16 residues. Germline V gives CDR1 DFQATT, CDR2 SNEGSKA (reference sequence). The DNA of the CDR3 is TGCAGTGCTAGAGATTACCGGGGGGGCCGGTACAATGAGCAGTTCTTC. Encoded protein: CSARDYRGGRYNEQFF.

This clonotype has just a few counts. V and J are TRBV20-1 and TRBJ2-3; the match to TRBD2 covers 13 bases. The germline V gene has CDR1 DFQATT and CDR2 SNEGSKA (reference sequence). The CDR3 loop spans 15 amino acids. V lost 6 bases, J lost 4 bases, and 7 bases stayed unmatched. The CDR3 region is CSARLAGGGADTQYF. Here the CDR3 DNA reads TGCAGTGCCAGACTAGCGGGGGGAGGAGCAGATACGCAGTATTTT.

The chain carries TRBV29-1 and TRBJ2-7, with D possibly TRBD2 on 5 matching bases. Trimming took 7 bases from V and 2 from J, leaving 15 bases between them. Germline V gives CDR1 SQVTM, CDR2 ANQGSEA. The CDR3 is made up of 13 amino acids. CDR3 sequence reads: CSARKDLTYEQYF. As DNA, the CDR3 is TGCAGCGCCCGAAAGGACTTAACCTACGAGCAGTACTTC.

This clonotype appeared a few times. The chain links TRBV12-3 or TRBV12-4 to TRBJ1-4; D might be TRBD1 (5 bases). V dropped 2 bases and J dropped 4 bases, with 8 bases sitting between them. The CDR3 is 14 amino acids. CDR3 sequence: CASSLRGVNEKLFF. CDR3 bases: TGTGCCAGCAGTTTAAGGGGCGTTAATGAAAAACTGTTTTTT.

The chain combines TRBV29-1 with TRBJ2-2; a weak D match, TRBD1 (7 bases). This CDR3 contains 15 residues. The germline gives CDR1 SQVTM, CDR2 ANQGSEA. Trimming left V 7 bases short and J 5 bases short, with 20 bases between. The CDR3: CSGGTVSSATGELFF. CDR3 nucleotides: TGCAGCGGCGGGACAGTCAGTTCGGCGACCGGGGAGCTGTTTTTT.

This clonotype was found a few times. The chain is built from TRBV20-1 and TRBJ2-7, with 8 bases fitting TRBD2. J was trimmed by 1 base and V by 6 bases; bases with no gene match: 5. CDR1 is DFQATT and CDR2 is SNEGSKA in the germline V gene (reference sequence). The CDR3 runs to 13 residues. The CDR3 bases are TGCAGTGCCCCACGGGAGGGGTCCTACGAGCAGTACTTC. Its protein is CSAPREGSYEQYF.

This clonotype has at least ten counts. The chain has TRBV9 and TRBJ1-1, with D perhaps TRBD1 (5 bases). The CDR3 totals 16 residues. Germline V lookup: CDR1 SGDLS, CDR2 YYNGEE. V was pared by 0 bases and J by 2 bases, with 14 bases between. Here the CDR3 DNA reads TGTGCCAGCAGCGTAGACGCAGGGTTGATTAACACTGAAGCTTTCTTT. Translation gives CASSVDAGLINTEAFF.

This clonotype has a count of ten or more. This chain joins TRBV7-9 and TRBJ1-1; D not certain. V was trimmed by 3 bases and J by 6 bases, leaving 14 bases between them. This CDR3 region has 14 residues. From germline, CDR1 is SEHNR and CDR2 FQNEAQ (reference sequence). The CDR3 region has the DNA TGTGCCAGCAGCTTGAGAGAACGAGTCGCTGAAGCTTTCTTT. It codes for CASSLRERVAEAFF.

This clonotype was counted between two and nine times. The CDR3 DNA follows: TGTGCCAGCAGTTTAAGGCGGGGCCACACAGATACGCAGTATTTT. Translation: CASSLRRGHTDTQYF. The chain couples TRBV12-3 or TRBV12-4 to TRBJ2-3; maybe TRBD2 (6 bases). The CDR3 has 15 residues. V lost 2 bases to trimming and J lost 2 bases, with 11 bases between them.

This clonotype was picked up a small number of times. The CDR3 reads CSVGGSGGLGETQYF. The CDR3 DNA reads as TGCAGCGTTGGCGGTAGCGGGGGGTTAGGGGAGACCCAGTACTTC. The chain links TRBV29-1 to TRBJ2-5; 10 bases fit TRBD2. V was clipped by 4 bases and J by 5 bases; unmatched bases: 10. CDR1 is SQVTM, CDR2 ANQGSEA, per germline. The length of the CDR3 is 15 residues.

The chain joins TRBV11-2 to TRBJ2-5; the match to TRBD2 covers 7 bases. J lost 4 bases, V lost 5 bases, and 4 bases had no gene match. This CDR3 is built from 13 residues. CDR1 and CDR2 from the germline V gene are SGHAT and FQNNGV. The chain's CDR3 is CASSPRLAETQYF. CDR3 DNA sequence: TGTGCCAGCAGCCCTCGACTAGCAGAGACCCAGTACTTC.

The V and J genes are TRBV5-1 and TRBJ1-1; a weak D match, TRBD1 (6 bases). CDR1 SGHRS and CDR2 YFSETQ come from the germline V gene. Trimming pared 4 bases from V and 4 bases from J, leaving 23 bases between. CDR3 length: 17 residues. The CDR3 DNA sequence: TGCGCCAGCAGCCCGAGGGGGACCCCTATTTCGGTCACTGAAGCTTTCTTT. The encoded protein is CASSPRGTPISVTEAFF.

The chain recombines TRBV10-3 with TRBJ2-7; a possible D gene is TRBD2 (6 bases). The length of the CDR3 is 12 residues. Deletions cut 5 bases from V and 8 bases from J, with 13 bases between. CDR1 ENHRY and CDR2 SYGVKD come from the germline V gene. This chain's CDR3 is CAISPSVDQQYF. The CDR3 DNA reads TGTGCCATCAGTCCTAGCGTGGATCAGCAGTACTTC.

CDR3 loop: CASSDSQGRGEQFF. The DNA for the CDR3 is TGTGCCAGCAGTGACTCGCAGGGAAGAGGTGAGCAGTTCTTC. The chain uses TRBV6-4 and TRBJ2-1; the D gene is possibly TRBD1 (5 bases). The CDR3 spans 14 residues. V lost 0 bases and J 9 bases, leaving 12 bases between the germline ends. Per germline, CDR1 MRHNA and CDR2 SNTAGT.

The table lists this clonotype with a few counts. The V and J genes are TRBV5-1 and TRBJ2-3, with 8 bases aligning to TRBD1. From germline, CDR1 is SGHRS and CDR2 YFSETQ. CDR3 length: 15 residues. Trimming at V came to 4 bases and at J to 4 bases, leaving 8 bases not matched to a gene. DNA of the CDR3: TGCGCCAGCAGCCCTGGGGCAGGGGGCCCAGATACGCAGTATTTT. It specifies CASSPGAGGPDTQYF.

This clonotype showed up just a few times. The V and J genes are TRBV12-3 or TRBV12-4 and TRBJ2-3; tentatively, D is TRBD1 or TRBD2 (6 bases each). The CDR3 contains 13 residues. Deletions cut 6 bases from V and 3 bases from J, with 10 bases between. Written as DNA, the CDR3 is TGTGCCAGCAGAAGGGGGGCTACAGATACGCAGTATTTT. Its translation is CASRRGATDTQYF.

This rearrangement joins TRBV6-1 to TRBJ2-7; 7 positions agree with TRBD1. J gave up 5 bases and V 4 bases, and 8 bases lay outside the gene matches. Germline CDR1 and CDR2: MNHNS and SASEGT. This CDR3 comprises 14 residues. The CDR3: CASSVGQSHHEQYF. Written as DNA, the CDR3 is TGTGCCAGCAGTGTGGGACAGAGCCACCACGAGCAGTACTTC.

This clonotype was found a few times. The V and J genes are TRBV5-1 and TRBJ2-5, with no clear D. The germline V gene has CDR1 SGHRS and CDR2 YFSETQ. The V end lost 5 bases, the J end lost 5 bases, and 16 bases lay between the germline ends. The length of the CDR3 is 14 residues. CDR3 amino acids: CASSTGTGSETQYF. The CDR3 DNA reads TGCGCCAGCAGTACGGGCACGGGTTCTGAGACCCAGTACTTC.